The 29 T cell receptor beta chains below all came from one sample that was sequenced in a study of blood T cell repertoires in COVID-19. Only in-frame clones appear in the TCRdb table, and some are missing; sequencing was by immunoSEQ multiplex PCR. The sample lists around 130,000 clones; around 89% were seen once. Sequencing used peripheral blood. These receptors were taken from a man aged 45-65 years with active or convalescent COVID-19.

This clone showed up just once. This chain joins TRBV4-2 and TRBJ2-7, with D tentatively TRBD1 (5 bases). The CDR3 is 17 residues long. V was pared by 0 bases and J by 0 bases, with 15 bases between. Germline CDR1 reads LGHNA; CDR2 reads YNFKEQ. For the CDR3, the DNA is TGTGCCAGCAGCCAAGAGGCCTCAGGGCAAGGCTCCTACGAGCAGTACTTC. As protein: CASSQEASGQGSYEQYF.

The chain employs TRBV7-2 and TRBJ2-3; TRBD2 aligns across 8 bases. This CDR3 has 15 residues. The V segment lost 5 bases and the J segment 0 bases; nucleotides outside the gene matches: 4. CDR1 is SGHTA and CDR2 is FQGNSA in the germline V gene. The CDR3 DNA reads TGTGCCAGCAGCCCAGAGCGGGGGAGCACAGATACGCAGTATTTT. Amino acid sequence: CASSPERGSTDTQYF.

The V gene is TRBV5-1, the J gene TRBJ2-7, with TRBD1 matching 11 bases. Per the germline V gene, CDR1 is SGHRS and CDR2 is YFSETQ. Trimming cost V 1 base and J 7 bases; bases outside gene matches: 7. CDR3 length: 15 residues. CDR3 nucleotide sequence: TGCGCCAGCAGCTTGTTAGGACAGGGGGCTGAGGAGCAGTACTTC. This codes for CASSLLGQGAEEQYF.

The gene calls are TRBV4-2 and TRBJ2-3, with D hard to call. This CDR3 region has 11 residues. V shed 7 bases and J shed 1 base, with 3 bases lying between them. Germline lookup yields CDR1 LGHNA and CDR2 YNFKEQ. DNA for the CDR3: TGTGCCAGCACCGGCACAGATACGCAGTATTTT. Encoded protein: CASTGTDTQYF.

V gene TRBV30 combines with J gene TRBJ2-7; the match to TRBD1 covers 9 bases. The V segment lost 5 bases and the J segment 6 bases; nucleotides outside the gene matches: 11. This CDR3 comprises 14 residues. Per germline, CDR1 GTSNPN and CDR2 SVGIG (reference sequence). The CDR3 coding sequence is TGTGCCTGGGACTCCGGGACAGGGACGGTCGAGCAGTACTTC. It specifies CAWDSGTGTVEQYF. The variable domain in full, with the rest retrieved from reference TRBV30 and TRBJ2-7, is SQTIHQWPATLVQPVGSPLSLECTVEGTSNPNLYWYRQAAGRGLQLLFYSVGIGQISSEVPQNLSASRPQDRQFILSSKKLLLSDSGFYLCAWDSGTGTVEQYFGPGTRLTVT.

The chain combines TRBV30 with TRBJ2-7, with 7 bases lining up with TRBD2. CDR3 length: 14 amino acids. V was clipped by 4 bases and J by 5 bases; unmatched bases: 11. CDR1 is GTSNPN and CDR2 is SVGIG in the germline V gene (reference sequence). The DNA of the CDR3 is TGTGCCTGGACTTGGACGGGAGGTCCCGACGAGCAGTACTTC. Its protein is CAWTWTGGPDEQYF.

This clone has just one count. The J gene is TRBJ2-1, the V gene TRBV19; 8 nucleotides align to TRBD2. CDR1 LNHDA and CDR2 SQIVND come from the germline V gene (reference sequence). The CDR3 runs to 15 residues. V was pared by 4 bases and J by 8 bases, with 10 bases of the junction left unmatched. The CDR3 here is CASSRVPGGLDEQFF. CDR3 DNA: TGTGCCAGTAGTAGGGTACCGGGGGGGCTGGATGAGCAGTTCTTC.

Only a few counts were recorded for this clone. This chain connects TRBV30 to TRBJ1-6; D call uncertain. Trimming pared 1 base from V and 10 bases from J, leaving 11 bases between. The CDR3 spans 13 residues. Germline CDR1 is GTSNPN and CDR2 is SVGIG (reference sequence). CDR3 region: CAWSAGIESPLHF. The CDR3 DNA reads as TGTGCCTGGAGTGCCGGGATCGAGTCACCCCTCCACTTT.

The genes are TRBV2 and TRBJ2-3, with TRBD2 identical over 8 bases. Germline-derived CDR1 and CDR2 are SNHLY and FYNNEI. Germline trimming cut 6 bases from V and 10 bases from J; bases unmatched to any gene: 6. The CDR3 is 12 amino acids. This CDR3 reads CASRLSGAAQYF. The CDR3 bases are TGTGCCAGCAGGCTTAGCGGGGCCGCGCAGTATTTT.

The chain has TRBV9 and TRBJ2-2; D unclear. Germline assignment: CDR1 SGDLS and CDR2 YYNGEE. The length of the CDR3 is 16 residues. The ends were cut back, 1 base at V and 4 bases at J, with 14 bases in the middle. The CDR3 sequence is CASSVFADPSTGELFF. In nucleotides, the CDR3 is TGTGCCAGCAGCGTATTTGCAGATCCATCCACCGGGGAGCTGTTTTTT.

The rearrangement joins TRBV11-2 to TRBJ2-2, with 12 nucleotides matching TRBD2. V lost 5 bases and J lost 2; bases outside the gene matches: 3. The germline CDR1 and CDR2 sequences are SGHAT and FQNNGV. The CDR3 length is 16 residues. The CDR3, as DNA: TGTGCCAGCAGCCCTAGCGGGAGGGCCAACACCGGGGAGCTGTTTTTT. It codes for CASSPSGRANTGELFF.

CDR3 nucleotides: TGTGCCAGCAGGGGTAACAGGGCGGGGGATGGCTACACCTTC. Encoded protein: CASRGNRAGDGYTF. This chain connects TRBV2 to TRBJ1-2, with D possibly matching TRBD1 (6 bases). The V end was cut by 6 bases, the J end by 6 bases, with 17 bases between. The CDR3 is 14 amino acids. Germline CDR1 reads SNHLY; CDR2 reads FYNNEI.

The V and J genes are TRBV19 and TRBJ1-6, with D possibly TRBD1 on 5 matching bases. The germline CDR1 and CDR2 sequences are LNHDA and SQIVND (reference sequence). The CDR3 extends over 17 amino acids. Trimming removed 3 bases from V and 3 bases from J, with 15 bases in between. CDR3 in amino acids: CASSMGRDFGYNSPLHF. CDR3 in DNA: TGTGCCAGTAGTATGGGGAGGGACTTCGGCTATAATTCACCCCTCCACTTT.

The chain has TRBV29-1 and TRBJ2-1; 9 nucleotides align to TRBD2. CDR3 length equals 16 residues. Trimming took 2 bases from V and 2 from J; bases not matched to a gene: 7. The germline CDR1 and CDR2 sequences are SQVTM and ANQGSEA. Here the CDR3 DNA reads TGCAGCGTTGAATCGGGACTAGCTCCCGCCTACAATGAGCAGTTCTTC. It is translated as CSVESGLAPAYNEQFF.

For the CDR3, the DNA is TGCGCCAGCAGCCAAATAGCGGGAGTGACCTACGAGCAGTACTTC. Amino acid sequence: CASSQIAGVTYEQYF. The chain employs TRBV4-1 and TRBJ2-7; 9 bases fit TRBD2. Germline V gene lookup returns CDR1 MGHRA and CDR2 YSYEKL. Losses at the gene ends were 2 bases for V and 2 bases for J; bases not matched to a gene: 4. The length of the CDR3 is 15 residues.

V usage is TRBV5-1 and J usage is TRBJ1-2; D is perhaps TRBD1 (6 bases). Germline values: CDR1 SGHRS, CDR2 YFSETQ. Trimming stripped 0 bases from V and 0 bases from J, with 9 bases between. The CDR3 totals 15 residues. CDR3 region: CASSLADRANYGYTF. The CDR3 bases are TGCGCCAGCAGCTTGGCGGACAGAGCTAACTATGGCTACACCTTC. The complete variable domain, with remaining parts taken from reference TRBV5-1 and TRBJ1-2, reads KAGVTQTPRYLIKTRGQQVTLSCSPISGHRSVSWYQQTPGQGLQFLFEYFSETQRNKGNFPGRFSGRQFSNSRSEMNVSTLELGDSALYLCASSLADRANYGYTFGSGTRLTVV.

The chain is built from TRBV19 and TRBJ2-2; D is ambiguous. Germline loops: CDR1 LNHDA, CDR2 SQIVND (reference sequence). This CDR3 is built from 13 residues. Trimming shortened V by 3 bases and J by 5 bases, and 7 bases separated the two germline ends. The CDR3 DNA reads TGTGCCAGTAGTATCTCTATAACCGGGGAGCTGTTTTTT. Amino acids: CASSISITGELFF. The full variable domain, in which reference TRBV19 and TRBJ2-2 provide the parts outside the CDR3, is DGGITQSPKYLFRKEGQNVTLSCEQNLNHDAMYWYRQDPGQGLRLIYYSQIVNDFQKGDIAEGYSVSREKKESFPLTVTSAQKNPTAFYLCASSISITGELFFGEGSRLTVL.

CDR3 sequence reads: CASSPSVGTITDTQYF. CDR3 bases: TGTGCCAGCTCACCCTCCGTGGGGACTATCACAGATACGCAGTATTTT. The gene calls are TRBV18 and TRBJ2-3, with 7 bases matching TRBD2. The CDR3 spans 16 residues. Germline trimming cut 3 bases from V and 2 bases from J; bases unmatched to any gene: 8. CDR1 and CDR2 (germline): KGHSH, LQKENI.

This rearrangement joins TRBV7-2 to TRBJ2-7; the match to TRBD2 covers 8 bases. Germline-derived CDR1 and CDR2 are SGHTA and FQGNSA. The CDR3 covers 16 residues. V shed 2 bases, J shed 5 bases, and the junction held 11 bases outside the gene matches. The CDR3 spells CASSLSSGGIFHEQYF. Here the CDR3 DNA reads TGTGCCAGCAGCTTAAGTTCGGGAGGGATCTTCCACGAGCAGTACTTC.

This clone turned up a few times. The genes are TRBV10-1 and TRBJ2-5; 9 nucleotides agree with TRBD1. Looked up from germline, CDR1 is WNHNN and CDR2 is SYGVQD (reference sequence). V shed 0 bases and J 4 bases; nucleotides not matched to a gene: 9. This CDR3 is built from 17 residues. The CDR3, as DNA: TGCGCCAGCAGTGAGTCCGGGACAGGGAATAGTGGAGAGACCCAGTACTTC. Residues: CASSESGTGNSGETQYF.

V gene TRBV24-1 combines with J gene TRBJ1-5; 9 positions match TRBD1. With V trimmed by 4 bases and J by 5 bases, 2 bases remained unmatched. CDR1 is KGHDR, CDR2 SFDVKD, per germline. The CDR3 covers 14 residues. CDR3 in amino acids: CATSDRDRDQPQHF. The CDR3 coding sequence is TGTGCCACCAGTGACCGGGACAGGGATCAGCCCCAGCATTTT.

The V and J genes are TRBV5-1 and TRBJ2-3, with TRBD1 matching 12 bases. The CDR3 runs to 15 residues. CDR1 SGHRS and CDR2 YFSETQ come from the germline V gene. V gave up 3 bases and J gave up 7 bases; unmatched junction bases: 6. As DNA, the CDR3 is TGCGCCAGCAGCTCGTCCGGGACAGGGGGCAATACGCAGTATTTT. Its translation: CASSSSGTGGNTQYF.

In DNA, the CDR3 is TGTGCCAGCTCACCGTATGGCACAGGCTGGACTGAAGCTTTCTTT. This encodes CASSPYGTGWTEAFF. The chain uses TRBV18 and TRBJ1-1, with D perhaps matching TRBD1 (5 bases). The germline CDR1 and CDR2 sequences are KGHSH and LQKENI. The CDR3 consists of 15 residues. V lost 3 bases and J lost 5, with 16 bases in between.

In DNA form, the CDR3 reads TGCGCCAGCAGCCCCGGGACAGGGGGGCACGAGCAGTACTTC. Translating gives CASSPGTGGHEQYF. The rearrangement links TRBV5-1 to TRBJ2-7; 11 bases map to TRBD1. The germline CDR1 and CDR2 sequences are SGHRS and YFSETQ. This CDR3 comprises 14 residues. Germline trimming cut 4 bases from V and 5 bases from J; bases unmatched to any gene: 5.

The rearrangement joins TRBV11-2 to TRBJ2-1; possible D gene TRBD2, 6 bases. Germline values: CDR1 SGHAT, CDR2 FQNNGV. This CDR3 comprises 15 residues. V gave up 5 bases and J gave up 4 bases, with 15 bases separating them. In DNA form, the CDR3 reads TGTGCCAGCAGCGGCCTTCGGGCGGGATACAATGAGCAGTTCTTC. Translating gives CASSGLRAGYNEQFF.

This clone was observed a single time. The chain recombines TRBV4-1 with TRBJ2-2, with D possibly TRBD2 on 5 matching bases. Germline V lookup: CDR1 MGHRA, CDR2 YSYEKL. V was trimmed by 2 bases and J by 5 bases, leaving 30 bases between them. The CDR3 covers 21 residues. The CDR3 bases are TGCGCCAGCAGCCAATTTCCCAGCGGTTGGCAAACCCCCATGGGGACCGGGGAGCTGTTTTTT. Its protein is CASSQFPSGWQTPMGTGELFF.

The CDR3 region has the DNA TGCGCCAGCAGCGCCTCAGGGGGCCAGGATGAGCAGTTCTTC. It codes for CASSASGGQDEQFF. This chain links TRBV5-1 with TRBJ2-1; 8 nucleotides align to TRBD1. Germline V gene data show CDR1 as SGHRS and CDR2 as YFSETQ. Unmatched junction bases numbered 8, after V lost 4 bases and J lost 8 bases. The CDR3 spans 14 residues.

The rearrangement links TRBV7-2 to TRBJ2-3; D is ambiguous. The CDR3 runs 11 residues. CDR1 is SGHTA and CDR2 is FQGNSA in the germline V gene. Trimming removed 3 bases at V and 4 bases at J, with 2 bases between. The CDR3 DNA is TGTGCCAGCAGCTTCTCAGATACGCAGTATTTT. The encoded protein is CASSFSDTQYF.

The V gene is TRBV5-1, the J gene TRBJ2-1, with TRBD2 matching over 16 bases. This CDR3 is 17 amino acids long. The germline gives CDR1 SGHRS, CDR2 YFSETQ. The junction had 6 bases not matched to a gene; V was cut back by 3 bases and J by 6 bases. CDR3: CASSYGTSGRGSNEQFF. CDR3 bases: TGCGCCAGCAGCTATGGGACTAGCGGGAGGGGAAGCAATGAGCAGTTCTTC.